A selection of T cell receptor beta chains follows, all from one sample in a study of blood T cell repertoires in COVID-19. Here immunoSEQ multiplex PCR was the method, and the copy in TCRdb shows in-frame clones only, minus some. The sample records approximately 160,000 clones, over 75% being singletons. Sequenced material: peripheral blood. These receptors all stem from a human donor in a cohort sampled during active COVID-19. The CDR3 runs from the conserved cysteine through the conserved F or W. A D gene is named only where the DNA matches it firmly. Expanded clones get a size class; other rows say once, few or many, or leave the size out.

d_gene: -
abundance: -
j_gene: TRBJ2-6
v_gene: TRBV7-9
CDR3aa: CASIPTGANVLTF
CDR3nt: TGTGCCAGCATCCCCACTGGGGCCAACGTCCTGACTTTC

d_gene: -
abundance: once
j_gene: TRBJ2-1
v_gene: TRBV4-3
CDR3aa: CASSQGPGVKQFF
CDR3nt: TGCGCCAGCAGCCAAGGTCCGGGGGTAAAGCAGTTCTTC

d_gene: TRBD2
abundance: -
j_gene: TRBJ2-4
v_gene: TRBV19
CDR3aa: CASSNSGGTPKNIQYF
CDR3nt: TGTGCCAGTAGTAACTCCGGGGGGACCCCCAAAAACATTCAGTACTTC

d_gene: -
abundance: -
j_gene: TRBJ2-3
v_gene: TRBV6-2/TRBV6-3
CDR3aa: CASSYPRMSDRTDTQYF
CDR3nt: TGTGCCAGCAGTTACCCTAGGATGTCTGACAGGACAGATACGCAGTATTTT

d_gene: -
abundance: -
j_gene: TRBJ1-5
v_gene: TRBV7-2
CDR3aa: CASSLKQGDQPQHF
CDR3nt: TGTGCCAGCAGCTTAAAACAAGGAGATCAGCCCCAGCATTTT

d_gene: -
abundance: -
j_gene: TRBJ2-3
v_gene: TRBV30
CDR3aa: CACRLADTQYF
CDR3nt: TGTGCCTGCCGACTAGCAGATACGCAGTATTTT

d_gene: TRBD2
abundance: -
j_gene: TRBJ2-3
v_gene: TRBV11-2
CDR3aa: CASSMGLAGQSDTQYF
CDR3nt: TGTGCCAGCAGCATGGGACTAGCGGGACAGTCAGATACGCAGTATTTT

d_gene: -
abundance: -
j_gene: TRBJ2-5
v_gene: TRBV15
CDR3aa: CATSRESRGRGETQYF
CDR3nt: TGTGCCACCAGCAGAGAATCAAGGGGGAGGGGAGAGACCCAGTACTTC

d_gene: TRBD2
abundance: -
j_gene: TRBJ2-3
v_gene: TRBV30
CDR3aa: CAWTDGGRAGDTQYF
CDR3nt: TGTGCCTGGACCGACGGGGGGAGGGCAGGGGATACGCAGTATTTT

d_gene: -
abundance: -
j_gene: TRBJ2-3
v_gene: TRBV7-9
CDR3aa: CASSLDTSTDTQYF
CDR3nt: TGTGCCAGCAGCTTAGATACTAGCACAGATACGCAGTATTTT

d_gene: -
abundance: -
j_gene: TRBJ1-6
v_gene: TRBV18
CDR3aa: CASSLTTGSSPLHF
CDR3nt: TGTGCCAGCTCCCTAACTACAGGTAGCTCACCCCTCCACTTT

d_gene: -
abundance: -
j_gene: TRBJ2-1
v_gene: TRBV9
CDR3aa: CASSPGVGGTYNEQFF
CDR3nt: TGTGCCAGCAGCCCGGGGGTGGGCGGGACCTACAATGAGCAGTTCTTC

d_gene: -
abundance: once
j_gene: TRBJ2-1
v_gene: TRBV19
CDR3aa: CASSIDHLASSYNEQFF
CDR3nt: TGTGCCAGTAGTATAGATCACCTAGCGAGCTCCTACAATGAGCAGTTCTTC

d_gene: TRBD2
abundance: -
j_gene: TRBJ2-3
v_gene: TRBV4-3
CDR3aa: CASSQDAAGGNTDTQYF
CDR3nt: TGCGCCAGCAGCCAAGATGCAGCGGGAGGGAACACAGATACGCAGTATTTT

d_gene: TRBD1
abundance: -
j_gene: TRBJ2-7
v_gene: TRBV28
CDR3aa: CASSTSRQGFSYEQYF
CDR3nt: TGTGCCAGCAGTACCTCTCGACAGGGTTTCTCCTACGAGCAGTACTTC

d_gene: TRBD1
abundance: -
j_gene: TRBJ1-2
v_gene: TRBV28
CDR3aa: CASSPGTVTYGYTF
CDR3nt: TGTGCCAGCAGTCCCGGGACAGTAACTTATGGCTACACCTTC

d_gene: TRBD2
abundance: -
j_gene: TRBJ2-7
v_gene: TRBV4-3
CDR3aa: CASSHATSGGLLYEQYF
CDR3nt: TGCGCCAGCAGCCATGCTACTAGCGGGGGGCTTTTATACGAGCAGTACTTC

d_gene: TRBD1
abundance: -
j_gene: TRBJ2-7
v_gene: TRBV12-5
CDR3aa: CAYASRTGGHEQYF
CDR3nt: TGTGCTTACGCCAGCAGGACAGGCGGCCACGAGCAGTACTTC

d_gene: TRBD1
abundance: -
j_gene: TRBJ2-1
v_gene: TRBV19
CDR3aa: CASSRQGMKNEQFF
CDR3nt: TGTGCCAGTAGCCGACAGGGTATGAAAAATGAGCAGTTCTTC

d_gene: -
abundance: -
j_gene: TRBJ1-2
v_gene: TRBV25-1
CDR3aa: CASSEPKANYGYTF
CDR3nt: TGTGCCAGCAGTGAACCTAAAGCTAACTATGGCTACACCTTC

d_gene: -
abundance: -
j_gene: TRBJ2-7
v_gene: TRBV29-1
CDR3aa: CSVVTHLEQYF
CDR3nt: TGCAGCGTTGTAACTCATTTGGAGCAGTACTTC

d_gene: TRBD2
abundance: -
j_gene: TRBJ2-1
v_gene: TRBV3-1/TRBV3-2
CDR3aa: CASSQGLAGYNEQFF
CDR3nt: TGTGCCAGCAGCCAGGGACTAGCGGGGTACAATGAGCAGTTCTTC

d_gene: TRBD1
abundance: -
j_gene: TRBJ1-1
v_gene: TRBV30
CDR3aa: CAWTFRQGGLVAFF
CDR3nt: TGTGCCTGGACGTTTCGACAGGGCGGTTTAGTAGCTTTCTTT

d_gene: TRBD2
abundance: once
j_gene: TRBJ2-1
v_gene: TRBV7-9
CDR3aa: CASSFGTASGSFVNEQFF
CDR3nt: TGTGCCAGCAGCTTCGGGACGGCTAGCGGTTCGTTCGTGAATGAGCAGTTCTTC

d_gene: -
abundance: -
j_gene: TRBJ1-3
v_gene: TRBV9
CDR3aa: CASSVEPGSGNTIYF
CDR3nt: TGTGCCAGCAGCGTAGAACCAGGCTCTGGAAACACCATATATTTT

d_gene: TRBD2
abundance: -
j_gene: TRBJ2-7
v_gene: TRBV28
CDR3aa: CASEGRGSSSYEQYF
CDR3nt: TGTGCCAGCGAAGGGAGGGGATCCAGCTCCTACGAGCAGTACTTC

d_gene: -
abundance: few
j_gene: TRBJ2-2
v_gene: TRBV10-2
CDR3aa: CASRGIYSGELFF
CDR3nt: TGCGCCAGCAGGGGCATTTATTCTGGGGAGCTGTTTTTT